These 32 T cell receptor beta chains originate from one sample sequenced in a study of T cell responses to AZD1222 COVID-19 vaccine. Clones were read by immunoSEQ multiplex PCR, and TCRdb kept only the in-frame ones, dropping some. The sample has more than 95,000 clones; 75% to 90% are singletons. This specimen was peripheral blood, taken on day 0 of AZD1222 vaccination. The receptor source for this set is an adult in good health.

The V call is TRBV4-3, the J call TRBJ2-7, with D perhaps assigned TRBD1 or TRBD2 (5 bases each). V lost 4 bases, J lost 9 bases, and 16 bases lay in between. CDR3 size: 13 residues. Germline CDR1 LGHNA, CDR2 YSLEER. The CDR3 sequence: CASSLTQRGGQYF. The CDR3 bases are TGCGCCAGCAGCCTCACTCAGAGGGGTGGGCAGTACTTC.

This clone came up once. This chain links TRBV12-1 with TRBJ2-7; TRBD1 is the table's D call, not checked against the DNA. TRBV12-1 is a listed pseudogene. CDR3 length: 19 residues. For the CDR3, the DNA is TGTGCCAGCAGCAGAGGGACAGGCAAGACGGGGTTGCGGCTTGACGAGCAGTACTTC. This translates into CASSRGTGKTGLRLDEQYF.

V usage is TRBV9 and J usage is TRBJ2-1, with D possibly being TRBD1 (6 bases). The CDR3 spans 14 residues. V was shortened by 0 bases and J by 5 bases, with 9 bases between the two germline ends. Germline CDR1 SGDLS, CDR2 YYNGEE. This CDR3 is CASSVGQGNNEQFF. The CDR3 nucleotides read TGTGCCAGCAGCGTAGGGCAGGGGAACAATGAGCAGTTCTTC.

V and J are TRBV5-1 and TRBJ2-1; D may match TRBD1 or TRBD2 (8 bases each). The CDR3 spans 15 residues. Between the trimmed V and J ends, which lost 4 bases and 4 bases, there was a span of 15 bases. Germline V gives CDR1 SGHRS, CDR2 YFSETQ. DNA for the CDR3: TGCGCCAGCAGCCAGGGGGCGGGAGGTTACAATGAGCAGTTCTTC. It is translated as CASSQGAGGYNEQFF.

CDR3 sequence reads: CASSLSTGGYGYTF. CDR3 DNA sequence: TGTGCCAGCAGTTTAAGCACAGGGGGATATGGCTACACCTTC. This chain uses TRBV28 with TRBJ1-2; 8 positions match TRBD1. The germline gives CDR1 MDHEN, CDR2 SYDVKM. J lost 5 bases, V lost 2 bases, and 4 bases had no gene match. The CDR3 extends over 14 amino acids.

The gene calls are TRBV6-2 or TRBV6-3 and TRBJ2-4; tentative D call: TRBD1 (5 bases). This CDR3 is 14 amino acids long. The V gene's germline CDR1 is MNHEY and CDR2 SVGEGT. V was trimmed by 2 bases and J by 5 bases, leaving 10 bases between them. The chain's CDR3 is CASSYAGIENIQYF. The CDR3 nucleotides are TGTGCCAGCAGTTACGCAGGGATTGAAAACATTCAGTACTTC.

This chain connects TRBV30 to TRBJ1-2; no firm D call. Germline-derived CDR1 and CDR2 are GTSNPN and SVGIG (reference sequence). V was trimmed by 2 bases and J by 1 base, leaving 11 bases between them. There are 14 residues in the CDR3. CDR3 bases: TGTGCCTGGAGTAGCACAGAGATTAACTATGGCTACACCTTC. Amino acids: CAWSSTEINYGYTF.

This clone was seen more than once but under ten times. This sequence joins TRBV7-2 and TRBJ1-5; a possible D gene is TRBD1 (5 bases). CDR3 length: 14 residues. CDR1 is SGHTA, CDR2 FQGNSA, per germline. The V gene lost 5 bases and the J gene lost 1 base, with 9 bases spanning the gap. This CDR3 reads CASSKEGSNQPQHF. CDR3 nucleotides: TGTGCCAGCAGCAAAGAGGGGAGCAATCAGCCCCAGCATTTT. Filled out from reference TRBV7-2 and TRBJ1-5, the complete variable domain reads GAGVSQSPSNKVTEKGKDVELRCDPISGHTALYWYRQSLGQGLEFLIYFQGNSAPDKSGLPSDRFSAERTGGSVSTLTIQRTQQEDSAVYLCASSKEGSNQPQHFGDGTRLSIL.

CDR3 bases: TGTGCCAGGGACGGCGCCCCGGGGACCCACGGCTCTGGGGCCAACGTCCTGACTTTC. Protein: CARDGAPGTHGSGANVLTF. The chain employs TRBV7-2 and TRBJ2-6; D might be TRBD1 or TRBD2, each matching 5 bases. The CDR3 is made up of 19 amino acids. Germline loops: CDR1 SGHTA, CDR2 FQGNSA. V was pared by 9 bases and J by 0 bases, with 24 bases between.

The V call is TRBV18, the J call TRBJ2-3, with 7 bases lining up with TRBD2. The V and J ends lost 6 bases and 0 bases, in that order; junction bases with no gene match: 6. The V gene's germline CDR1 is KGHSH and CDR2 LQKENI. The CDR3 runs 15 residues. In DNA, the CDR3 is TGTGCCAGCTCCGGCTCTAGCGGAAGCACAGATACGCAGTATTTT. Its translation: CASSGSSGSTDTQYF.

The chain uses TRBV19 and TRBJ1-2; D uncertain. The V end lost 1 base, the J end lost 4 bases, and 13 bases lay between the germline ends. The germline CDR1 and CDR2 sequences are LNHDA and SQIVND (reference sequence). This CDR3 has 15 residues. The CDR3 is CASSIAGLGGYGYTF. Here the CDR3 DNA reads TGTGCCAGTAGTATAGCGGGCCTAGGAGGCTATGGCTACACCTTC.

CDR3 protein: CASERGGTAVETQYF. The CDR3 region has the DNA TGTGCCAGCGAAAGAGGGGGCACAGCGGTGGAGACCCAGTACTTC. The chain carries TRBV7-9 and TRBJ2-5; 7 nucleotides agree with TRBD1. The CDR3 is 15 amino acids. The germline CDR1 and CDR2 sequences are SEHNR and FQNEAQ (reference sequence). V lost 8 bases and J lost 5; bases outside the gene matches: 14.

Here the CDR3 DNA reads TGTGCCATCGGCCCCGGGGCAGGGCTGGACTATGGCTACACCTTC. Translation: CAIGPGAGLDYGYTF. V and J are TRBV10-3 and TRBJ1-2; a possible D gene is TRBD1 (5 bases). The ends were cut back, 8 bases at V and 3 bases at J, with 19 bases in the middle. CDR3 size: 15 residues. CDR1 and CDR2 (germline): ENHRY, SYGVKD.

The chain carries TRBV3-1 (or the pseudogene TRBV3-2) and TRBJ2-2; the match to TRBD2 covers 14 bases. CDR3 length: 16 amino acids. Per germline, CDR1 LGHDT and CDR2 YNNKEL (reference sequence). V shed 3 bases and J 4 bases; nucleotides not matched to a gene: 1. The CDR3 loop is CASSQGLAGVTGELFF. CDR3 nucleotide sequence: TGTGCCAGCAGCCAGGGACTAGCGGGAGTCACCGGGGAGCTGTTTTTT.

The chain couples TRBV28 to TRBJ1-1; tentatively, D is TRBD1 (6 bases). Germline CDR1 MDHEN, CDR2 SYDVKM. Trimming cost V 2 bases and J 0 bases, with 7 bases left between them. The CDR3 length is 14 residues. CDR3 sequence reads: CASSLGQLNTEAFF. For the CDR3, the DNA is TGTGCCAGCAGTTTAGGACAGCTGAACACTGAAGCTTTCTTT.

The CDR3 here is CASSYVGYYGYTF. As DNA, the CDR3 is TGTGCCAGCAGTTACGTTGGGTACTATGGCTACACCTTC. The V call is TRBV6-2 or TRBV6-3, the J call TRBJ1-2, with D uncertain. Germline loops: CDR1 MNHEY, CDR2 SVGEGT. The CDR3 is 13 amino acids. V lost 2 bases and J 3 bases, leaving 7 bases between the germline ends.

This chain links TRBV7-2 with TRBJ2-5; D is unresolved. The germline V gene has CDR1 SGHTA and CDR2 FQGNSA. This CDR3 has 11 residues. Deletions cut 4 bases from V and 5 bases from J, with 5 bases between. The CDR3 loop is CASSSGETQYF. DNA for the CDR3: TGTGCCAGCAGCTCTGGGGAGACCCAGTACTTC.

The chain is built from TRBV10-3 and TRBJ1-2; no firm D call. V dropped 4 bases and J dropped 5 bases, with 14 bases sitting between them. Germline V CDR1 and CDR2: ENHRY, SYGVKD. The CDR3 consists of 14 residues. The CDR3 DNA sequence: TGTGCCATCAGTGGTGGGGTTCGGGAGTATGGCTACACCTTC. It codes for CAISGGVREYGYTF.

The chain employs TRBV4-2 and TRBJ1-3, with D hard to call. Germline CDR1 and CDR2: LGHNA and YNFKEQ. This CDR3 has 20 residues. V was cut by 1 base and J by 2 bases, with 24 bases left in between. The CDR3 sequence is CASSQVPSGPSFQTGNTIYF. CDR3 DNA sequence: TGTGCCAGCAGCCAAGTTCCGTCAGGACCGAGTTTCCAGACTGGAAACACCATATATTTT.

The chain uses TRBV15 and TRBJ1-5, with 9 bases aligning to TRBD1. The CDR3 is made up of 16 amino acids. Germline CDR1 is LNHNV and CDR2 is YYDKDF (reference sequence). Losses at the gene ends were 5 bases for V and 2 bases for J; bases not matched to a gene: 7. CDR3 region: CATSYLQGAGNQPQHF. In DNA form, the CDR3 reads TGTGCCACCAGCTATCTACAGGGGGCGGGCAATCAGCCCCAGCATTTT.

This clone was seen just once. As DNA, the CDR3 is TGCGCCAGCAGCTCCAGACTCTCACAAGAGTCGGATACGCAGTATTTT. Translating it yields CASSSRLSQESDTQYF. The rearrangement links TRBV5-1 to TRBJ2-3; D remains ambiguous. CDR1 is SGHRS, CDR2 YFSETQ, per germline. The CDR3 consists of 16 residues. Trimming left V 3 bases short and J 6 bases short, with 20 bases between.

The V gene is TRBV4-3, the J gene TRBJ1-1; no clear D gene. This CDR3 has 15 amino acids. The V gene lost 2 bases and the J gene lost 0 bases, with 10 bases spanning the gap. CDR1 and CDR2 from the germline V gene are LGHNA and YSLEER. The CDR3 protein is CASSQHSTMNTEAFF. CDR3 nucleotide sequence: TGCGCCAGCAGCCAACACAGCACCATGAACACTGAAGCTTTCTTT.

The chain has TRBV4-2 and TRBJ1-3; 9 bases agree with TRBD1. The CDR3 has 17 amino acids. With V trimmed by 1 base and J by 0 bases, 4 bases remained unmatched. Germline CDR1 is LGHNA and CDR2 is YNFKEQ. This chain's CDR3 is CASSQGVTGGSGNTIYF. The CDR3 coding sequence is TGTGCCAGCAGCCAAGGGGTGACAGGGGGCTCTGGAAACACCATATATTTT.

This rearrangement joins TRBV7-2 to TRBJ1-5, with D perhaps TRBD1 (6 bases). The CDR3 is 14 amino acids. V was pared by 2 bases and J by 2 bases, with 7 bases between. Germline lookup yields CDR1 SGHTA and CDR2 FQGNSA. DNA of the CDR3: TGTGCCAGCAGCTTAAACAGGGGCAATCAGCCCCAGCATTTT. Translated, it gives CASSLNRGNQPQHF.

Here the CDR3 reads CASSLDAAGGADTQYF. CDR3 bases: TGTGCCAGCAGCTTAGATGCAGCGGGGGGGGCAGATACGCAGTATTTT. The chain carries TRBV7-2 and TRBJ2-3; 10 nucleotides line up with TRBD2. V was pared by 1 base and J by 4 bases, with 5 bases of the junction left unmatched. The germline V gene encodes CDR1 SGHTA and CDR2 FQGNSA. The CDR3 runs 16 residues.

This clone appeared a few times. The chain carries TRBV5-4 and TRBJ2-7, with D possibly being TRBD2 (5 bases). The CDR3 consists of 13 residues. Trimming removed 4 bases at V and 5 bases at J, with 13 bases between. Germline V gives CDR1 SGHNT, CDR2 YYREEE (reference sequence). The CDR3 sequence: CASSPLEVHEQYF. CDR3 sequence (DNA): TGTGCCAGCAGCCCGCTGGAGGTCCACGAGCAGTACTTC.

This sequence joins TRBV11-2 and TRBJ1-1; tentatively, D is TRBD1 (5 bases). Trimming stripped 4 bases from V and 1 base from J, with 10 bases between. Germline values: CDR1 SGHAT, CDR2 FQNNGV. This CDR3 region has 14 residues. The DNA for the CDR3 is TGTGCCAGCAGCTCAATAAGGGGGAACACTGAAGCTTTCTTT. Encoded protein: CASSSIRGNTEAFF. Drawing the rest from reference TRBV11-2 and TRBJ1-1, the complete variable domain is EAGVAQSPRYKIIEKRQSVAFWCNPISGHATLYWYQQILGQGPKLLIQFQNNGVVDDSQLPKDRFSAERLKGVDSTLKIQPAKLEDSAVYLCASSSIRGNTEAFFGQGTRLTVV.

This sequence joins TRBV7-3 and TRBJ2-5; 10 bases line up with TRBD2. The V and J ends lost 3 bases and 4 bases, in that order; junction bases with no gene match: 5. Germline CDR1 SGHTA, CDR2 FQGTGA. This CDR3 spans 15 amino acids. CDR3 sequence: CASSFLAGAGETQYF. CDR3 sequence (DNA): TGTGCCAGCAGCTTTCTAGCGGGAGCGGGAGAGACCCAGTACTTC.

This sequence joins TRBV7-3 and TRBJ2-2; no clear D. V was cut by 5 bases and J by 2 bases, with 6 bases left in between. Germline CDR1 is SGHTA and CDR2 is FQGTGA. The CDR3 consists of 13 residues. The CDR3 bases are TGTGCCAGCAGCAAAATCAACACCGGGGAGCTGTTTTTT. It yields the protein CASSKINTGELFF.

This rearrangement joins TRBV6-1 to TRBJ2-1; 12 bases are shared with TRBD2. The CDR3 contains 17 residues. The J segment lost 7 bases and the V segment lost 2 bases, leaving 9 bases of the junction unmatched. Germline CDR1 MNHNS, CDR2 SASEGT. As DNA, the CDR3 is TGTGCCAGCAGTGAAAATAAGTGGCTAGCGGGGGGGAATGAGCAGTTCTTC. This codes for CASSENKWLAGGNEQFF.

This chain connects TRBV19 to TRBJ1-4; D gene uncertain. The germline V gene encodes CDR1 LNHDA and CDR2 SQIVND (reference sequence). The CDR3 covers 14 residues. Between the trimmed V and J ends, which lost 7 bases and 5 bases, there was a span of 14 bases. CDR3 nucleotide sequence: TGTGCCAGTACTAGGGTATCGGGAAATGAAAAACTGTTTTTT. It encodes CASTRVSGNEKLFF.

The V gene is TRBV7-9, the J gene TRBJ2-2; 7 bases agree with TRBD1. Looked up from germline, CDR1 is SEHNR and CDR2 is FQNEAQ (reference sequence). The CDR3 is 15 amino acids. V was clipped by 4 bases and J by 3 bases; unmatched bases: 5. CDR3 DNA: TGTGCCAGCAGCTCCCGGCAGGGGGACACCGGGGAGCTGTTTTTT. It specifies CASSSRQGDTGELFF.